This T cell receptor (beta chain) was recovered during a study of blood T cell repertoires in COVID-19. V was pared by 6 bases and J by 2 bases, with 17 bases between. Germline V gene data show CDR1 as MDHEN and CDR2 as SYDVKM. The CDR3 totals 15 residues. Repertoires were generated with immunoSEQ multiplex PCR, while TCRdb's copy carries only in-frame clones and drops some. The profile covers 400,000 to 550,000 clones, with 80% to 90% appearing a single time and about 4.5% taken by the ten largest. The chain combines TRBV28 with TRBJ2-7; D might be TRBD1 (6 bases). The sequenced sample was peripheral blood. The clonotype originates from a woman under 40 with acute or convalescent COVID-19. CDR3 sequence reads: CASSPGQLGPYEQYF. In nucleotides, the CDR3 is TGTGCCAGCAGCCCAGGACAGCTCGGACCCTACGAGCAGTACTTC.